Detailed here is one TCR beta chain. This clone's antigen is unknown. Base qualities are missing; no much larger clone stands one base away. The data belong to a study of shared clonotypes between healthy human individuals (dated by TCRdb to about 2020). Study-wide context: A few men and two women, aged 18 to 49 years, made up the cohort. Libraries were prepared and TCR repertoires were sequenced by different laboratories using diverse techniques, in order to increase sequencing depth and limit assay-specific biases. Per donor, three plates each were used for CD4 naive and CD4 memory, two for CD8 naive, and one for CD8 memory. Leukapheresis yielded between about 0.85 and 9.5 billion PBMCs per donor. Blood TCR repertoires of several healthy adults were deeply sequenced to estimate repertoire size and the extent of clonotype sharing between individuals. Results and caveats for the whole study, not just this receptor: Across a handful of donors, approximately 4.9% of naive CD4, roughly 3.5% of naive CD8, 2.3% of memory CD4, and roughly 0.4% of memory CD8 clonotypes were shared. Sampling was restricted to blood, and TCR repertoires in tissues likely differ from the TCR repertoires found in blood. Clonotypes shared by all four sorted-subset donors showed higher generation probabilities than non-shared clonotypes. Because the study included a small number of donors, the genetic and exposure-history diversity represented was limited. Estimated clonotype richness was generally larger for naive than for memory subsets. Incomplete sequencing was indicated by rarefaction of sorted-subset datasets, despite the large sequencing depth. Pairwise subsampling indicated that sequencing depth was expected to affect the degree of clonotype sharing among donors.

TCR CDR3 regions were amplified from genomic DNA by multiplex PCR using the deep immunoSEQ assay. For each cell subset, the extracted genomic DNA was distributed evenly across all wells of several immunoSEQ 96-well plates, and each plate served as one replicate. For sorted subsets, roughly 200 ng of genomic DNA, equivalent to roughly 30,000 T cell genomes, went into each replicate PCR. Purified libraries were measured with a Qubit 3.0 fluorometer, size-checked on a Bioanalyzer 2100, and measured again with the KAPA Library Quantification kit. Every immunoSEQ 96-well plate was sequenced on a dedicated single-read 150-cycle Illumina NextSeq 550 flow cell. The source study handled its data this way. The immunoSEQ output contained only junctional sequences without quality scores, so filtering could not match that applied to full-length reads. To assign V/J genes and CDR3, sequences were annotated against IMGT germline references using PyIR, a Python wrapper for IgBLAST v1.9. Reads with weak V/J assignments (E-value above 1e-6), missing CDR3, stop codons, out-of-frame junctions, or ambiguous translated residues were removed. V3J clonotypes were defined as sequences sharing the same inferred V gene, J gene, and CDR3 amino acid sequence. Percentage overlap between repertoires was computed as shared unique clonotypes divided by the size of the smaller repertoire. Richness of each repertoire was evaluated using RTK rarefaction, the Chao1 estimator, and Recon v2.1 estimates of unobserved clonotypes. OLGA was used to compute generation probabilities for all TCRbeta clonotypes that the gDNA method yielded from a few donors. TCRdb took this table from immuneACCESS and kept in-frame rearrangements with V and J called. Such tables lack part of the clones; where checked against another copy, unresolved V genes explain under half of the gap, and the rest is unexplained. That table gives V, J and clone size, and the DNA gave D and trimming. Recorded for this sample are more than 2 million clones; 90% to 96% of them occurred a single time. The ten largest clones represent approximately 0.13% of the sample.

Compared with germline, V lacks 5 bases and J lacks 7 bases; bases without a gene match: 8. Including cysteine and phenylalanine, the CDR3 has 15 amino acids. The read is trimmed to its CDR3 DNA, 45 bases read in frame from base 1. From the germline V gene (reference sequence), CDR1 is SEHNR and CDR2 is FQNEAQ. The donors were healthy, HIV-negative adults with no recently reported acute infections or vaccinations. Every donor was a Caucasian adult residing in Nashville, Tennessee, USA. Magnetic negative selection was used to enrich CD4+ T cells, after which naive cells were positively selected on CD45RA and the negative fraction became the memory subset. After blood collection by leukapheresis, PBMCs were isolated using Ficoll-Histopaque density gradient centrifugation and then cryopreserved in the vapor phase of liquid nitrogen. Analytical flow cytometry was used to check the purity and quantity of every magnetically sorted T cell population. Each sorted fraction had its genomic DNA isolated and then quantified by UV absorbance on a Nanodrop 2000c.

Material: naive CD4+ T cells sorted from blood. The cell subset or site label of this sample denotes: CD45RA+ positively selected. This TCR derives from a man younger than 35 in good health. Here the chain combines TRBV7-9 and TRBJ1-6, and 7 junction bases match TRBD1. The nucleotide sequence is TGTGCCAGCAGCCCGCGACAGGGACAAAATTCACCCCTCCACTTT. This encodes CASSPRQGQNSPLHF.